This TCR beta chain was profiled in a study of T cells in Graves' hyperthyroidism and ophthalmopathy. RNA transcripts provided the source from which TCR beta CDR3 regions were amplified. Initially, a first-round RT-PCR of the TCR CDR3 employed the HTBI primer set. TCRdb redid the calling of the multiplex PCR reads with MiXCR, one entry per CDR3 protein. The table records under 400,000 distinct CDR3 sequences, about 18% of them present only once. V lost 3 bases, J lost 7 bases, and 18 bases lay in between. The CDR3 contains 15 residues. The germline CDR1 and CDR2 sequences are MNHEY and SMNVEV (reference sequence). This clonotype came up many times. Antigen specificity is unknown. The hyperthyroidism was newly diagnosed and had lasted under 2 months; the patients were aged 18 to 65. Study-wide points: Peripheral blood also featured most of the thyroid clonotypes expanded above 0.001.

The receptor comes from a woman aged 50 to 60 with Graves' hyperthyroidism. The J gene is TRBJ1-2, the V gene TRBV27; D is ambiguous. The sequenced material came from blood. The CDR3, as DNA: TGTGCCAGCAGTTTGAGTATGGGCGGGGAGGCTGGCTACACCTTC. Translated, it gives CASSLSMGGEAGYTF.